This TCR beta chain stems from a study of cytomegalovirus exposure and HLA in healthy donors. Whole-study findings and limits: First-cohort TCR clusters were later found to tend to co-occur in the 90 to 150 validation repertoires. Investigators reported about 160 TCR beta chains as tied to cytomegalovirus.

This clone was recorded once. Its specificity is unknown. Germline V gene lookup returns CDR1 GTSNPN and CDR2 SVGIG (reference sequence). This CDR3 is 13 amino acids long. Between the trimmed V and J ends, which lost 3 bases and 4 bases, there was a span of 13 bases. Sequencing was performed with immunoSEQ multiplex PCR; in TCRdb, only in-frame clones are kept and a portion is missing. The repertoire holds fewer than 150,000 clones, around 88% seen once, with over 6.5% in the top ten. This sequence was found in a woman under 30 in good health and CMV-seropositive. Sequencing was carried out using PBMCs. V gene TRBV30 combines with J gene TRBJ2-7, with a weak D call TRBD2 (6 bases). The CDR3 here is CAWRLAGTYEQYF. The DNA for the CDR3 is TGTGCCTGGAGATTGGCAGGGACTTACGAGCAGTACTTC.